These 11 T cell receptor beta chains were sequenced from one sample in a study of CD8+ T cells in alopecia areata. Extracted from the samples, RNA was reverse transcribed into cDNA to serve as the sequencing template. The data were produced by immunoSEQ multiplex PCR, yet TCRdb's version contains in-frame clones alone and is incomplete. The sample carries some 7,000 clones, about 67% recorded once. As part of sample collection, lesional scalp punch biopsies and peripheral blood were taken from alopecia areata patients. Specimen: skin, collected at week 0. Every receptor here comes from a human donor with alopecia areata.

By frequency in the sample, this clone is large. The chain has TRBV10-3 and TRBJ1-1; the D gene is possibly TRBD1 (6 bases). V was cut by 6 bases and J by 3 bases, with 14 bases left in between. Germline CDR1 and CDR2: ENHRY and SYGVKD. The CDR3 has 14 residues. The CDR3 nucleotides are TGTGCCATCAGGGGGACAATAGGGGACACTGAAGCTTTCTTT. Translating it yields CAIRGTIGDTEAFF.

The chain combines TRBV7-4 with TRBJ2-3; 8 positions match TRBD1. Germline loops: CDR1 SGHVT, CDR2 SQSDAQ. Trimming cost V 5 bases and J 4 bases; bases outside gene matches: 2. CDR3 length equals 13 residues. The DNA for the CDR3 is TGTGCCAGCAGCGACAGGGGCCCAGATACGCAGTATTTT. Translating it yields CASSDRGPDTQYF.

The chain combines TRBV11-2 with TRBJ2-3; 8 bases align to TRBD2. The CDR3 has 15 amino acids. The germline V gene encodes CDR1 SGHAT and CDR2 FQNNGV. V trimming: 5 bases; J trimming: 2 bases; junction bases outside the gene matches: 6. CDR3 nucleotide sequence: TGTGCCAGCAGCACGAGCGGGGGTACCACAGATACGCAGTATTTT. Translating gives CASSTSGGTTDTQYF.

V and J are TRBV7-2 and TRBJ2-6; 7 bases agree with TRBD1. V shed 5 bases, J shed 0 bases, and the junction held 10 bases outside the gene matches. The CDR3 runs 18 residues. Germline CDR1 reads SGHTA; CDR2 reads FQGNSA. DNA for the CDR3: TGTGCCAGCAGCAAGAGGGACAGTTCCCTCTCTGGGGCCAACGTCCTGACTTTC. Encoded protein: CASSKRDSSLSGANVLTF.

CDR3 nucleotides: TGCGCCAGCAGCTCGAGAGGGGCGAACACTGAAGCTTTCTTT. It codes for CASSSRGANTEAFF. The chain recombines TRBV5-1 with TRBJ1-1; tentative D call: TRBD1 (5 bases). Germline assignment: CDR1 SGHRS and CDR2 YFSETQ. This CDR3 comprises 14 residues. The V end lost 3 bases, the J end lost 1 base, and 10 bases lay between the germline ends.

The chain employs TRBV6-5 and TRBJ2-5; 10 bases fit TRBD1. Germline V gene sequence: CDR1 MNHEY, CDR2 SVGAGI. The CDR3 runs 15 residues. Losses at the gene ends were 6 bases for V and 4 bases for J; bases not matched to a gene: 8. In nucleotides, the CDR3 is TGTGCCAGCAGGGTCGGACAGGGGGTGGGAGAGACCCAGTACTTC. This codes for CASRVGQGVGETQYF.

This clone is a singleton in its sample. The chain has TRBV7-9 and TRBJ2-5, with D tentatively TRBD1 (6 bases). The CDR3 spans 17 residues. CDR1 and CDR2 (germline): SEHNR, FQNEAQ (reference sequence). Trimming took off 5 bases at V and 5 bases at J, with 24 bases between the two ends. The CDR3 protein is CASSPGTNGLRGETQYF. The DNA of the CDR3 is TGTGCCAGCAGCCCCGGGACAAATGGTCTCCGAGGGGAGACCCAGTACTTC. Variable domain in full (rest from reference TRBV7-9 and TRBJ2-5): DTGVSQNPRHKITKRGQNVTFRCDPISEHNRLYWYRQTLGQGPEFLTYFQNEAQLEKSRLLSDRFSAERPKGSFSTLEIQRTEQGDSAMYLCASSPGTNGLRGETQYFGPGTRLLVL.

J is TRBJ2-2 and V is TRBV7-9, with D maybe TRBD2 (5 bases). The CDR3 extends over 14 amino acids. From germline, CDR1 is SEHNR and CDR2 FQNEAQ (reference sequence). Trimming cost V 4 bases and J 4 bases, with 10 bases left between them. DNA of the CDR3: TGTGCCAGCAGCTCCGGTGGGAGCACCGGGGAGCTGTTTTTT. The encoded protein is CASSSGGSTGELFF. Full variable domain (outside the CDR3, taken from reference TRBV7-9 and TRBJ2-2): DTGVSQNPRHKITKRGQNVTFRCDPISEHNRLYWYRQTLGQGPEFLTYFQNEAQLEKSRLLSDRFSAERPKGSFSTLEIQRTEQGDSAMYLCASSSGGSTGELFFGEGSRLTVL.

This clone was seen a few times. A junction end diverges from the germline sequence, so it may reflect a read error. The chain recombines TRBV27 with TRBJ2-2; 8 nucleotides match TRBD2. Germline V gives CDR1 MNHEY, CDR2 SMNVEV (reference sequence). The CDR3 spans 17 residues. The CDR3 loop is CAGSCIAAGGNTGELFF. The CDR3 nucleotides read TGTGCCGGCAGTTGCATTGCGGCGGGGGGGAACACCGGGGAGCTGTTTTTT.

This clone showed up just a few times. The CDR3 sequence: CASSVAAQGRGYGYTF. The CDR3 nucleotides read TGTGCCAGCAGCGTAGCTGCGCAGGGAAGAGGATATGGCTACACCTTC. This chain uses TRBV9 with TRBJ1-2; D might be TRBD1 (5 bases). This CDR3 has 16 amino acids. Trimming shortened V by 0 bases and J by 5 bases, and 17 bases separated the two germline ends. Germline lookup yields CDR1 SGDLS and CDR2 YYNGEE.

This chain joins TRBV12-5 and TRBJ2-3; weak D call: TRBD1 (6 bases). With 3 bases removed from V and 5 bases from J, the gap between germline ends came to 12 bases. The CDR3 is made up of 14 amino acids. Germline lookup yields CDR1 LGHNT and CDR2 FRNRAP. This chain's CDR3 is CASGFPQGGDTQYF. DNA of the CDR3: TGTGCTAGTGGTTTCCCACAGGGTGGAGATACGCAGTATTTT.